This T cell receptor beta chain was sequenced in a study of cytomegalovirus exposure and HLA in healthy donors. CDR3 length: 11 amino acids. CDR1 MDHEN and CDR2 SYDVKM come from the germline V gene. Study-level points and caveats: Within the approximately 110 validation repertoires, first-cohort TCR clusters tended to co-occur, according to a later analysis. It was 164 TCR beta chains that were listed as cytomegalovirus-associated.

Some clones are missing from TCRdb's copy, which holds only in-frame ones; the method was immunoSEQ multiplex PCR. The table lists fewer than 95,000 clones, roughly 80% of them singletons. With respect to this clone: Its specificity is not known. The junction and the germline gene differ at one end; a read error may be behind it.

While the first cohort had 650 to 850 subjects, the donors belonged to the separate validation cohort of over a hundred subjects. Sequenced material: PBMCs. The clonotype was recovered from a young woman in good health and CMV-seropositive. This chain joins TRBV28 and TRBJ2-7; a possible D gene is TRBD2 (6 bases). CDR3 sequence: CATIGEDKSDF. CDR3 nucleotide sequence: TGTGCCACCATAGGGGAGGACAAGTCGGATTTC.